The 29 T cell receptor beta chains given below trace back to one sample, sequenced in a study of radiation and T cells in renal cell carcinoma. The data were produced by immunoSEQ multiplex PCR, yet TCRdb's version contains in-frame clones alone and is incomplete. The table shows over 60,000 clones, with less than 85% occurring only once. Time point denoted: blood 4 weeks post-SBRT, at nephrectomy. Treatment given: 15 Gy SBRT to primary tumor, nephrectomy 4 weeks later. The starting material was blood, obtained from a patient whose treatment included radiotherapy and nephrectomy. The receptors shown here come from a woman in her sixties or seventies with renal cell carcinoma.

The chain recombines TRBV7-3 with TRBJ2-1, with TRBD2 identical over 7 bases. The CDR3 is 16 residues long. Germline loops: CDR1 SGHTA, CDR2 FQGTGA. V lost 2 bases and J lost 4; bases outside the gene matches: 8. CDR3 in DNA: TGTGCCAGCAGCTTAGGTGAAGCGGGGAGTTACAATGAGCAGTTCTTC. Its translation: CASSLGEAGSYNEQFF.

The rearrangement uses TRBV5-1 and TRBJ1-1, with a possible D match to TRBD1 (6 bases). CDR3 size: 13 residues. Germline values: CDR1 SGHRS, CDR2 YFSETQ. Trimming removed 2 bases from V and 8 bases from J, with 13 bases in between. The CDR3: CASSLQGFSEAFF. DNA of the CDR3: TGCGCCAGCAGCTTACAGGGTTTTTCGGAAGCTTTCTTT.

V is TRBV6-5 and J is TRBJ1-4, with D maybe TRBD1 (6 bases). CDR3 size: 14 residues. Trimming removed 6 bases from V and 6 bases from J, with 14 bases in between. CDR1 is MNHEY and CDR2 is SVGAGI in the germline V gene. The CDR3 reads CASSRGGVDEKLFF. The CDR3 DNA is TGTGCCAGCAGCAGAGGGGGGGTAGATGAAAAACTGTTTTTT.

In the case of this clone: The conserved phenylalanine or tryptophan normally closing the CDR3 is absent here, so this likely arose from a read error. The chain recombines TRBV4-1 with TRBJ2-7; 12 bases are shared with TRBD1. This CDR3 is built from 15 residues. Germline assignment: CDR1 MGHRA and CDR2 YSYEKL. The CDR3 DNA reads as TGCGCCGGCAGCCGGCCCGGGACAGGGGGCGGCGAGCAGTACCTC. Its translation is CAGSRPGTGGGEQYL.

This chain joins TRBV2 and TRBJ2-7; TRBD2 matches at 7 bases. CDR3 length: 14 amino acids. Germline V gene sequence: CDR1 SNHLY, CDR2 FYNNEI. The ends lost 7 bases at V and 1 base at J; junction bases unmatched: 7. For the CDR3, the DNA is TGTGCCAGCAATTACGCGGGGGAGTCCTACGAGCAGTACTTC. Its translation: CASNYAGESYEQYF.

The chain uses TRBV6-1 and TRBJ2-5; D is unclear. Trimming stripped 5 bases from V and 2 bases from J, with 3 bases between. The CDR3 has 11 amino acids. The germline gives CDR1 MNHNS, CDR2 SASEGT. DNA for the CDR3: TGTGCCAGCAGTTTACAAGAGACCCAGTACTTC. Translated, it gives CASSLQETQYF.

The chain uses TRBV7-8 and TRBJ2-2, with 7 bases identical to TRBD2. The germline V gene has CDR1 SGHVS and CDR2 FQNEAQ. CDR3 length: 15 amino acids. Unmatched junction bases numbered 9, after V lost 5 bases and J lost 6 bases. The CDR3 protein is CASSPGGRGPGELFF. The CDR3 coding sequence is TGTGCCAGCAGCCCCGGCGGGAGAGGGCCCGGGGAGCTGTTTTTT.

The chain links TRBV6-1 to TRBJ2-7; D unclear. The CDR3 totals 15 residues. V was cut by 0 bases and J by 2 bases, with 11 bases left in between. CDR1 and CDR2 from the germline V gene are MNHNS and SASEGT. CDR3 nucleotide sequence: TGTGCCAGCAGTGAAGCGTACAGTCAGACCTACGAGCAGTACTTC. Its translation: CASSEAYSQTYEQYF.

CDR3 region: CASSDGNISYEQYF. The CDR3 DNA reads as TGTGCCAGCAGTGATGGTAATATCTCCTACGAGCAGTACTTC. The rearrangement joins TRBV2 to TRBJ2-7; no definite D call. In germline, CDR1 is SNHLY, CDR2 FYNNEI. V shed 3 bases and J shed 0 bases, with 9 bases lying between them. CDR3 length equals 14 residues.

This chain uses TRBV27 with TRBJ1-2; maybe TRBD1 (6 bases). The CDR3 runs 13 residues. CDR1 is MNHEY and CDR2 is SMNVEV in the germline V gene (reference sequence). Trimming removed 2 bases at V and 2 bases at J, with 6 bases between. CDR3 nucleotides: TGTGCCAGCAGTTTAGACAGGAACTATGGCTACACCTTC. Protein sequence: CASSLDRNYGYTF.

This CDR3 reads CASSEADEQFF. As DNA, the CDR3 is TGTGCCAGCAGTGAGGCGGATGAGCAGTTCTTC. This chain joins TRBV2 and TRBJ2-1; D uncertain. Trimming took off 3 bases at V and 8 bases at J, with 5 bases between the two ends. Germline CDR1 reads SNHLY; CDR2 reads FYNNEI. The length of the CDR3 is 11 residues.

V usage is TRBV5-4 and J usage is TRBJ2-3, with TRBD2 as a possible D gene (5 bases). This CDR3 has 14 amino acids. Trimming removed 0 bases at V and 0 bases at J, with 5 bases between. Germline assignment: CDR1 SGHNT and CDR2 YYREEE (reference sequence). CDR3 protein: CASSLGLSTDTQYF. CDR3 coding DNA: TGTGCCAGCAGCTTGGGACTAAGCACAGATACGCAGTATTTT.

The V and J genes are TRBV11-2 and TRBJ1-1; 8 nucleotides line up with TRBD1. The V and J ends lost 5 bases and 5 bases, in that order; junction bases with no gene match: 7. From germline, CDR1 is SGHAT and CDR2 FQNNGV. The CDR3 sequence is 14 residues long. For the CDR3, the DNA is TGTGCCAGCAGCCCTGACAGGGGCGGGACTGAAGCTTTCTTT. It encodes CASSPDRGGTEAFF.

The chain recombines TRBV10-3 with TRBJ1-3; D gene uncertain. The ends were cut back, 4 bases at V and 4 bases at J, with 14 bases in the middle. CDR1 and CDR2 (germline): ENHRY, SYGVKD. The CDR3 loop spans 15 amino acids. The CDR3 nucleotides are TGTGCCATCAGTGCCAGGAGGGAAGCAGGAAACACCATATATTTT. Protein sequence: CAISARREAGNTIYF.

This clone has just a few counts. The chain links TRBV4-3 to TRBJ2-7, with a possible D match to TRBD2 (5 bases). Per the germline V gene, CDR1 is LGHNA and CDR2 is YSLEER. V lost 0 bases, J lost 7 bases, and 16 bases lay in between. This CDR3 region has 15 residues. CDR3 sequence: CASSQDRSGLGEQYF. The CDR3 DNA follows: TGCGCCAGCAGCCAAGACCGGTCGGGGTTGGGAGAGCAGTACTTC.

This chain uses TRBV19 with TRBJ1-1; 9 nucleotides agree with TRBD1. This CDR3 is built from 15 residues. With V trimmed by 3 bases and J by 4 bases, 6 bases remained unmatched. The germline V gene has CDR1 LNHDA and CDR2 SQIVND (reference sequence). The CDR3 sequence: CASSIAMDRGTEAFF. CDR3 nucleotides: TGTGCCAGTAGTATCGCGATGGACAGGGGCACTGAAGCTTTCTTT.

V and J are TRBV5-1 and TRBJ2-3, with D possibly matching TRBD2 (7 bases). This CDR3 is 17 amino acids long. CDR1 is SGHRS, CDR2 YFSETQ, per germline. The V and J ends lost 4 bases and 0 bases respectively, with 18 bases between them. The CDR3 is CASSRFSGTTSTDTQYF. CDR3 bases: TGCGCCAGCAGCCGATTCAGCGGGACAACTAGCACAGATACGCAGTATTTT.

A word on this clone: A junction boundary mismatches the germline segment, possibly from a read error. V and J are TRBV5-1 and TRBJ1-1; D remains unclear. The CDR3 loop spans 15 amino acids. Germline lookup yields CDR1 SGHRS and CDR2 YFSETQ. The CDR3 loop is CASSVGQEKNAEAFF. The DNA for the CDR3 is TGCGCCAGCAGCGTAGGGCAGGAGAAGAACGCTGAAGCTTTCTTT. The full variable domain, in which reference TRBV5-1 and TRBJ1-1 provide the parts outside the CDR3, is KAGVTQTPRYLIKTRGQQVTLSCSPISGHRSVSWYQQTPGQGLQFLFEYFSETQRNKGNFPGRFSGRQFSNSRSEMNVSTLELGDSALYLCASSVGQEKNAEAFFGQGTRLTVV.

This chain uses TRBV7-9 with TRBJ2-1; TRBD1 aligns across 8 bases. Per germline, CDR1 SEHNR and CDR2 FQNEAQ (reference sequence). This CDR3 contains 17 residues. V gave up 5 bases and J gave up 3 bases; unmatched junction bases: 12. CDR3 sequence: CASSKSTGTGVYNEQFF. The CDR3 DNA reads TGTGCCAGCAGCAAAAGCACAGGGACAGGAGTCTACAATGAGCAGTTCTTC.

The V call is TRBV16, the J call TRBJ1-1; weak D call: TRBD1 (6 bases). CDR3 length: 14 amino acids. Germline V gives CDR1 KGHSY, CDR2 FQNENV. Trimming pared 4 bases from V and 2 bases from J, leaving 11 bases between. The chain's CDR3 is CASSLGQSNTEAFF. In nucleotides, the CDR3 is TGTGCCAGCAGCCTAGGACAGTCAAACACTGAAGCTTTCTTT.

The V call is TRBV2, the J call TRBJ1-5, with a tentative D call TRBD1 (5 bases). The CDR3 totals 13 residues. Germline V lookup: CDR1 SNHLY, CDR2 FYNNEI. Trimming left V 11 bases short and J 6 bases short, with 17 bases between. The DNA of the CDR3 is TGTGCCTCGCGGGGGGACCGCATTCAGCCCCAGCATTTT. Translated, it gives CASRGDRIQPQHF. The whole variable domain, remainder taken from reference TRBV2 and TRBJ1-5, is EPEVTQTPSHQVTQMGQEVILRCVPISNHLYFYWYRQILGQKVEFLVSFYNNEISEKSEIFDDQFSVERPDGSNFTLKIRSTKLEDSAMYFCASRGDRIQPQHFGDGTRLSIL.

The gene calls are TRBV19 and TRBJ2-1; 7 bases agree with TRBD1. The CDR3 sequence is 15 residues long. J gave up 7 bases and V 3 bases, and 9 bases lay outside the gene matches. Germline V gives CDR1 LNHDA, CDR2 SQIVND (reference sequence). CDR3 DNA: TGTGCCAGTAGTATTTGGGACAGCCAGGCGAATGAGCAGTTCTTC. Translation: CASSIWDSQANEQFF. Combining the CDR3 with reference TRBV19 and TRBJ2-1 gives the whole variable domain DGGITQSPKYLFRKEGQNVTLSCEQNLNHDAMYWYRQDPGQGLRLIYYSQIVNDFQKGDIAEGYSVSREKKESFPLTVTSAQKNPTAFYLCASSIWDSQANEQFFGPGTRLTVL.

This chain uses TRBV19 with TRBJ2-3; D is possibly TRBD1 (6 bases). Per the germline V gene, CDR1 is LNHDA and CDR2 is SQIVND (reference sequence). The CDR3 loop spans 17 amino acids. V lost 4 bases and J lost 4, with 21 bases in between. CDR3 nucleotide sequence: TGTGCCAGTAGTACCCCTGGACAGTCAACCTGGGCAGATACGCAGTATTTT. This sequence encodes CASSTPGQSTWADTQYF.

This clone was observed a few times. V usage is TRBV7-9 and J usage is TRBJ2-1; perhaps TRBD2 as D (5 bases). From germline, CDR1 is SEHNR and CDR2 FQNEAQ (reference sequence). This CDR3 comprises 12 residues. V gave up 2 bases and J gave up 7 bases, with 6 bases separating them. The CDR3 sequence: CASSLSGNEQFF. CDR3 in DNA: TGTGCCAGCAGCTTATCGGGGAATGAGCAGTTCTTC. Full variable domain (rest looked up from reference TRBV7-9 and TRBJ2-1): DTGVSQNPRHKITKRGQNVTFRCDPISEHNRLYWYRQTLGQGPEFLTYFQNEAQLEKSRLLSDRFSAERPKGSFSTLEIQRTEQGDSAMYLCASSLSGNEQFFGPGTRLTVL.

The chain is built from TRBV19 and TRBJ1-5; D not certain. The germline gives CDR1 LNHDA, CDR2 SQIVND (reference sequence). The length of the CDR3 is 13 residues. The V end lost 7 bases, the J end lost 1 base, and 8 bases lay between the germline ends. The CDR3 spells CASNKGSNQPQHF. Written as DNA, the CDR3 is TGTGCCAGTAACAAAGGGAGCAATCAGCCCCAGCATTTT.

V gene TRBV7-2 combines with J gene TRBJ1-5; the D is unclear. V lost 1 base, J lost 5 bases, and 6 bases lay in between. The CDR3 loop spans 13 amino acids. Germline CDR1 and CDR2: SGHTA and FQGNSA. The CDR3 loop reads CASSLGGDQPQHF. In DNA form, the CDR3 reads TGTGCCAGCAGCTTAGGTGGCGATCAGCCCCAGCATTTT.

This chain joins TRBV7-9 and TRBJ2-3; D unresolved. Germline V gene lookup returns CDR1 SEHNR and CDR2 FQNEAQ (reference sequence). This CDR3 comprises 17 residues. V gave up 2 bases and J gave up 2 bases, with 17 bases separating them. This CDR3 reads CASSLSGSLTDTDTQYF. DNA of the CDR3: TGTGCCAGCAGCTTATCGGGTAGCCTTACAGACACAGATACGCAGTATTTT.

The V call is TRBV27, the J call TRBJ1-2, with 12 bases aligning to TRBD1. The germline V gene has CDR1 MNHEY and CDR2 SMNVEV (reference sequence). V lost 6 bases, J lost 8 bases, and 7 bases stayed unmatched. This CDR3 comprises 14 residues. The CDR3 loop reads CASRPGQGARGYTF. In nucleotides, the CDR3 is TGTGCCAGCAGACCGGGACAGGGGGCGAGAGGCTACACCTTC.

The V gene is TRBV6-1, the J gene TRBJ2-1; D is tentatively TRBD1 or TRBD2 (7 bases each). CDR3 size: 15 residues. Germline lookup yields CDR1 MNHNS and CDR2 SASEGT. Trimming stripped 5 bases from V and 2 bases from J, with 13 bases between. The CDR3 DNA sequence: TGTGCCAGCAGTCCCAGCGGGACAGCCTACAATGAGCAGTTCTTC. The encoded protein is CASSPSGTAYNEQFF.